This T cell receptor beta chain was recovered during a study of early T cells in non-severe SARS-CoV-2 infection. Study-level information: Bulk RNA isolated from unsorted whole blood underwent sequencing; chains were not paired. Study findings and constraints: Matching against VDJdb likely underestimated virus-specific expansions, favoring anti-spike CD8.

Germline V gene lookup returns CDR1 SGHNT and CDR2 YYREEE (reference sequence). V lost 3 bases to trimming and J lost 6 bases, with 8 bases between them. The CDR3 covers 12 residues. cDNA molecules, individually, were tagged with unique molecular identifiers. TCRdb re-derived calls from the 5' RACE reads in MiXCR, one entry per CDR3 protein. The sample contains tens of thousands of distinct CDR3 sequences, around 9% of which appear only once. This clonotype was observed a handful of times. Its specificity is not known. The sample was whole blood. The J gene is TRBJ2-3, the V gene TRBV5-4; D is unclear. The TCR originated in an adult who was a healthcare worker with PCR-confirmed SARS-CoV-2 infection or an uninfected control (not recorded which). The CDR3 loop reads CASSSSEDTQYF. In nucleotides, the CDR3 is TGTGCCAGCAGCTCTTCGGAGGATACGCAGTATTTT.